Below, 28 T cell receptor beta chains from the same sample are listed, as sequenced in a study of blood T cell repertoires in COVID-19. Here immunoSEQ multiplex PCR was the method, and the copy in TCRdb shows in-frame clones only, minus some. The sample lists some 190,000 clones; roughly four fifths were seen once. The sample taken for sequencing was peripheral blood. The source of these receptors is a woman aged 40 to 55 with COVID-19, enrolled during active disease.

The J gene is TRBJ2-1, the V gene TRBV5-4; no firm D call. Germline CDR1 reads SGHNT; CDR2 reads YYREEE (reference sequence). The germline V and J ends were trimmed by 2 bases and 0 bases, with 12 bases remaining between them. The CDR3 totals 16 residues. The CDR3 DNA reads as TGTGCCAGCAGCTTAGACTTATCAAGCTCCTACAATGAGCAGTTCTTC. Its translation: CASSLDLSSSYNEQFF.

The rearrangement links TRBV27 to TRBJ2-1, with TRBD2 identical over 11 bases. Germline CDR1 is MNHEY and CDR2 is SMNVEV (reference sequence). This CDR3 contains 16 residues. Trimming took 7 bases from V and 3 from J; bases not matched to a gene: 8. As DNA, the CDR3 is TGTGCCAGCAATCCACGGACTAGCGGGTTCTACAATGAGCAGTTCTTC. It yields the protein CASNPRTSGFYNEQFF.

Here the CDR3 reads CASSLAHRSNEAEAFF. CDR3 nucleotide sequence: TGTGCCAGCAGCTTAGCGCATCGTTCAAATGAGGCTGAAGCTTTCTTT. The chain recombines TRBV11-1 with TRBJ1-1, with D unresolved. V was clipped by 0 bases and J by 6 bases, with 17 bases between them. The CDR3 sequence is 16 residues long. The germline V gene encodes CDR1 SGHAT and CDR2 FQDESV (reference sequence).

V and J are TRBV10-3 and TRBJ2-1; 8 positions agree with TRBD1. There are 16 residues in the CDR3. Trimming took 0 bases from V and 4 from J; bases not matched to a gene: 5. CDR1 is ENHRY and CDR2 is SYGVKD in the germline V gene. As DNA, the CDR3 is TGTGCCATCAGTGAGTCGACAGGGGTCCTATACAATGAGCAGTTCTTC. Amino acids: CAISESTGVLYNEQFF.

The chain recombines TRBV18 with TRBJ2-7, with TRBD1 matching over 9 bases. The CDR3 contains 15 residues. Germline trimming cut 3 bases from V and 3 bases from J; bases unmatched to any gene: 6. Germline-derived CDR1 and CDR2 are KGHSH and LQKENI. CDR3 DNA sequence: TGTGCCAGCTCACCCCTGGACAGGGGAAACTACGAGCAGTACTTC. Encoded protein: CASSPLDRGNYEQYF.

The chain joins TRBV5-4 to TRBJ2-1, with 12 nucleotides matching TRBD2. The germline V gene has CDR1 SGHNT and CDR2 YYREEE (reference sequence). V trimming: 4 bases; J trimming: 8 bases; junction bases outside the gene matches: 4. The CDR3 loop spans 14 amino acids. The CDR3 protein is CASSLAGGPHEQFF. The CDR3 DNA sequence: TGTGCCAGCAGCCTAGCGGGGGGGCCCCATGAGCAGTTCTTC.

This clone came up once. The chain employs TRBV3-1 (or the pseudogene TRBV3-2) and TRBJ1-2, with D maybe TRBD1 (5 bases). Trimming cost V 1 base and J 7 bases, with 19 bases left between them. The CDR3 is 16 residues long. Per germline, CDR1 LGHDT and CDR2 YNNKEL (reference sequence). CDR3 coding DNA: TGTGCCAGCAGCCAAGCATCGTCAGGGTTCGTAAGTGGCTACACCTTC. Protein product: CASSQASSGFVSGYTF.

The sample holds one count of this clone. The chain recombines TRBV2 with TRBJ1-6, with 7 bases identical to TRBD1. J gave up 7 bases and V 6 bases, and 3 bases lay outside the gene matches. CDR1 is SNHLY, CDR2 FYNNEI, per germline. This CDR3 comprises 13 residues. CDR3 bases: TGTGCCAGCAGAAGGGACAGAAATTCACCCCTCCACTTT. Translated, it gives CASRRDRNSPLHF.

This clone has more than one count but fewer than ten. The J gene is TRBJ2-5, the V gene TRBV18; D unresolved. Germline CDR1 and CDR2: KGHSH and LQKENI. The CDR3 length is 13 residues. V gave up 6 bases and J gave up 1 base, with 9 bases separating them. The CDR3 here is CASSPPIQETQYF. DNA for the CDR3: TGTGCCAGCTCCCCCCCCATCCAAGAGACCCAGTACTTC. Drawing the rest from reference TRBV18 and TRBJ2-5, the complete variable domain is NAGVMQNPRHLVRRRGQEARLRCSPMKGHSHVYWYRQLPEEGLKFMVYLQKENIIDESGMPKERFSAEFPKEGPSILRIQQVVRGDSAAYFCASSPPIQETQYFGPGTRLLVL.

The V gene is TRBV11-2, the J gene TRBJ1-1; unclear D gene. This CDR3 is 14 amino acids long. Trimming removed 5 bases at V and 3 bases at J, with 13 bases between. Germline lookup yields CDR1 SGHAT and CDR2 FQNNGV. The CDR3 bases are TGTGCCAGCAGCCCAGAGTACGGGGACACTGAAGCTTTCTTT. Residues: CASSPEYGDTEAFF.

CDR3: CASSPGFGGRETQYF. The CDR3 DNA is TGTGCCAGCAGCCCGGGGTTCGGGGGTCGGGAGACCCAGTACTTC. The chain carries TRBV7-3 and TRBJ2-5, with a possible D match to TRBD2 (6 bases). In germline, CDR1 is SGHTA, CDR2 FQGTGA. V was cut by 5 bases and J by 5 bases, with 18 bases left in between. The CDR3 totals 15 residues.

CDR3 region: CASSLGRDGYTF. The CDR3 region has the DNA TGTGCCAGCAGCTTAGGCAGGGATGGCTACACCTTC. The chain couples TRBV7-9 to TRBJ1-2, with D perhaps matching TRBD1 (5 bases). V was cut by 1 base and J by 6 bases, with 6 bases left in between. This CDR3 has 12 amino acids. Germline V gene data show CDR1 as SEHNR and CDR2 as FQNEAQ (reference sequence).

V and J are TRBV18 and TRBJ1-4, with TRBD1 matching 7 bases. From germline, CDR1 is KGHSH and CDR2 LQKENI. The CDR3 extends over 13 amino acids. Germline trimming cut 4 bases from V and 5 bases from J; bases unmatched to any gene: 1. The CDR3 here is CASSRGQNEKLFF. In DNA form, the CDR3 reads TGTGCCAGCTCACGGGGACAGAATGAAAAACTGTTTTTT.

This rearrangement joins TRBV7-3 to TRBJ2-3; 12 bases match TRBD2. After removal of 0 bases from V and 0 bases from J, the junction contained 4 bases not matched to a gene. The CDR3 loop spans 18 amino acids. CDR1 is SGHTA, CDR2 FQGTGA, per germline. The CDR3 reads CASSLTTLAGGSTDTQYF. The CDR3 nucleotides read TGTGCCAGCAGCTTAACGACCCTAGCGGGAGGGAGCACAGATACGCAGTATTTT.

The V and J genes are TRBV7-8 and TRBJ2-1; possible D gene TRBD2, 5 bases. This CDR3 has 13 amino acids. Germline V gene data show CDR1 as SGHVS and CDR2 as FQNEAQ. V lost 5 bases, J lost 6 bases, and 11 bases lay in between. DNA for the CDR3: TGTGCCAGCAGCCGGGGTCGGGGCAATGAGCAGTTCTTC. It codes for CASSRGRGNEQFF. The full variable domain, completed using reference TRBV7-8 and TRBJ2-1, is GAGVSQSPRYKVAKRGQDVALRCDPISGHVSLFWYQQALGQGPEFLTYFQNEAQLDKSGLPSDRFFAERPEGSVSTLKIQRTQQEDSAVYLCASSRGRGNEQFFGPGTRLTVL.

CDR3 protein: CASSQSKGRDILDEQYF. CDR3 coding DNA: TGCGCCAGCAGTCAATCGAAGGGCCGGGACATCCTGGACGAGCAGTACTTC. The rearrangement uses TRBV23-1 and TRBJ2-7; maybe TRBD1 (6 bases). TRBV23-1 is treated as an ORF (open reading frame) with a function not yet certain. The CDR3 runs to 17 residues. The V end lost 0 bases, the J end lost 5 bases, and 20 bases lay between the germline ends.

The J gene is TRBJ2-7, the V gene TRBV4-1, with TRBD2 matching 7 bases. After removal of 0 bases from V and 12 bases from J, the junction contained 8 bases not matched to a gene. The CDR3 sequence is 13 residues long. CDR1 MGHRA and CDR2 YSYEKL come from the germline V gene. This CDR3 reads CASSQDGASGAYF. CDR3 coding DNA: TGCGCCAGCAGCCAAGATGGGGCTAGCGGAGCGTACTTC.

The chain links TRBV15 to TRBJ2-1; 8 positions agree with TRBD2. CDR1 is LNHNV and CDR2 is YYDKDF in the germline V gene (reference sequence). Unmatched junction bases numbered 3, after V lost 1 base and J lost 7 bases. The CDR3 sequence is 14 residues long. The CDR3 sequence is CATSRVSGMNEQFF. The CDR3 nucleotides read TGTGCCACCAGCAGAGTTAGCGGGATGAATGAGCAGTTCTTC.

The CDR3 sequence: CASSHTGLDNQPQHF. In nucleotides, the CDR3 is TGTGCCAGTAGCCATACAGGGCTTGACAATCAGCCCCAGCATTTT. V gene TRBV19 combines with J gene TRBJ1-5; D may be TRBD1 (6 bases). CDR1 LNHDA and CDR2 SQIVND come from the germline V gene (reference sequence). CDR3 size: 15 residues. Trimming took off 6 bases at V and 3 bases at J, with 15 bases between the two ends.

The rearrangement links TRBV30 to TRBJ1-5, with TRBD1 as a possible D gene (6 bases). CDR1 and CDR2 from the germline V gene are GTSNPN and SVGIG (reference sequence). V lost 5 bases, J lost 3 bases, and 14 bases lay in between. The CDR3 is 14 residues long. This CDR3 reads CAWGTGNLNQPQHF. In nucleotides, the CDR3 is TGTGCCTGGGGCACAGGGAATCTCAATCAGCCCCAGCATTTT.

For the CDR3, the DNA is TGTGCCAGCAGCTTATTAGCGAACAGCGCCGAGCAGTACTTC. Its translation is CASSLLANSAEQYF. The chain uses TRBV7-3 and TRBJ2-7; possibly TRBD2 for D (5 bases). The V end was cut by 2 bases, the J end by 6 bases, with 14 bases between. Looked up from germline, CDR1 is SGHTA and CDR2 is FQGTGA. CDR3 length: 14 residues.

In its sample, this clone was seen a few times. The gene calls are TRBV27 and TRBJ1-1; D is perhaps TRBD1 (5 bases). Per the germline V gene, CDR1 is MNHEY and CDR2 is SMNVEV (reference sequence). V gave up 5 bases and J gave up 1 base, with 14 bases separating them. The CDR3 extends over 15 amino acids. The CDR3 nucleotides read TGTGCCAGCAGTCCCTGGGGCTCTCCGAACACTGAAGCTTTCTTT. Translated, it gives CASSPWGSPNTEAFF.

This clone came up once. V gene TRBV7-2 combines with J gene TRBJ2-1; TRBD2 matches at 11 bases. The trim removed 3 bases at V and 9 bases at J, leaving 10 bases unmatched. The CDR3 runs 16 residues. CDR1 is SGHTA and CDR2 is FQGNSA in the germline V gene. CDR3 DNA: TGTGCCAGCAGCTTGACTAGCTCCGGGACTAGCGGTGAGCAGTTCTTC. This translates into CASSLTSSGTSGEQFF.

This chain connects TRBV27 to TRBJ2-5; D call uncertain. CDR1 is MNHEY and CDR2 is SMNVEV in the germline V gene (reference sequence). Deletions cut 4 bases from V and 3 bases from J, with 15 bases between. CDR3 length equals 15 residues. This chain's CDR3 is CASSSLGINEETQYF. CDR3 nucleotides: TGTGCCAGCAGTTCGCTAGGAATCAACGAAGAGACCCAGTACTTC.

The chain is built from TRBV7-9 and TRBJ2-1; D possibly corresponds to TRBD2 (6 bases). This CDR3 region has 16 residues. Trimming removed 5 bases from V and 7 bases from J, with 21 bases in between. Germline V gene data show CDR1 as SEHNR and CDR2 as FQNEAQ (reference sequence). The CDR3 spells CASSTRRDDILNEQFF. For the CDR3, the DNA is TGTGCCAGCAGCACCCGGAGGGATGATATTTTAAATGAGCAGTTCTTC.

This chain connects TRBV2 to TRBJ2-6; no clear D gene. The CDR3 contains 13 residues. The germline V gene has CDR1 SNHLY and CDR2 FYNNEI. Trimming removed 7 bases at V and 0 bases at J, with 4 bases between. For the CDR3, the DNA is TGTGCCAGCACAATCTCTGGGGCCAACGTCCTGACTTTC. It specifies CASTISGANVLTF. Combining the CDR3 with reference TRBV2 and TRBJ2-6 gives the whole variable domain EPEVTQTPSHQVTQMGQEVILRCVPISNHLYFYWYRQILGQKVEFLVSFYNNEISEKSEIFDDQFSVERPDGSNFTLKIRSTKLEDSAMYFCASTISGANVLTFGAGSRLTVL.

The chain recombines TRBV19 with TRBJ2-1; 8 nucleotides agree with TRBD2. Germline V gene data show CDR1 as LNHDA and CDR2 as SQIVND (reference sequence). This CDR3 is 16 amino acids long. Germline trimming cut 5 bases from V and 7 bases from J; bases unmatched to any gene: 13. CDR3 coding DNA: TGTGCCAGTAGTCTCCTGTGGTTGACGGGGGGGAATGAGCAGTTCTTC. Protein: CASSLLWLTGGNEQFF.

V is TRBV13 and J is TRBJ1-4; no definite D call. V was shortened by 2 bases and J by 5 bases, with 18 bases between the two germline ends. In germline, CDR1 is PRHDT, CDR2 FYEKMQ (reference sequence). The CDR3 totals 17 residues. The CDR3 loop reads CASSLRPASGMNEKLFF. The CDR3 DNA sequence: TGTGCCAGCAGCTTAAGGCCGGCTAGCGGGATGAATGAAAAACTGTTTTTT.